The T cell receptor (beta chain) under discussion was sequenced for a study of T cells in Graves' hyperthyroidism and ophthalmopathy. Study outcomes and limitations: A model of 13 V-J pairs discriminated ophthalmopathy from stable hyperthyroidism.

Clinicians diagnosed patients from clinical symptoms, serum thyroxine and TRAb, thyroid ultrasound and orbital computed tomography. It was RNA transcripts that yielded the amplified TCR beta CDR3 regions. HTBI primers were used for first-round RT-PCR of the TCR CDR3. Each CDR3 protein gets one entry after TCRdb re-called the multiplex PCR reads with MiXCR. The repertoire has 700,000 or so distinct CDR3 sequences, roughly 15% of them found once; the top ten carry roughly 8%. On this clonotype itself: Its specificity is unknown.

Germline V CDR1 and CDR2: SGHVS, FQNEAQ. CDR3 length: 17 residues. V shed 4 bases, J shed 2 bases, and the junction held 13 bases outside the gene matches. The gene calls are TRBV7-8 and TRBJ1-1; TRBD1 matches 7 bases. Sequenced material: blood. The clonotype originates from a man younger than 30 with Graves' hyperthyroidism. CDR3 in amino acids: CASSSPATGPVNTEAFF. Here the CDR3 DNA reads TGTGCCAGCAGCTCCCCGGCGACAGGGCCAGTAAACACTGAAGCTTTCTTT.